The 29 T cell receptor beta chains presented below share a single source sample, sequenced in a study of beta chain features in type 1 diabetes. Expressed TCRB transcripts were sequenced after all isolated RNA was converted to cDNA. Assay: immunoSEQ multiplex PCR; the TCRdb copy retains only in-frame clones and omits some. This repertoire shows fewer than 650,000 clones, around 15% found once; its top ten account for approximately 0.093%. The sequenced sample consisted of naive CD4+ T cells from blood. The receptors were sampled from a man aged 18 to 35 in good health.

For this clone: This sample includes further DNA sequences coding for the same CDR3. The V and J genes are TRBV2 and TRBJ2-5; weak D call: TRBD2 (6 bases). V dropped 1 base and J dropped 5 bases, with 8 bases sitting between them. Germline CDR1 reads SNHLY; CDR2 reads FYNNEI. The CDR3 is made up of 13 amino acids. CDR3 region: CASSEGREETQYF. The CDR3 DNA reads TGTGCCAGCAGTGAAGGGAGGGAGGAGACCCAGTACTTC. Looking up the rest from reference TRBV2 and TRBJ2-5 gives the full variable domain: EPEVTQTPSHQVTQMGQEVILRCVPISNHLYFYWYRQILGQKVEFLVSFYNNEISEKSEIFDDQFSVERPDGSNFTLKIRSTKLEDSAMYFCASSEGREETQYFGPGTRLLVL.

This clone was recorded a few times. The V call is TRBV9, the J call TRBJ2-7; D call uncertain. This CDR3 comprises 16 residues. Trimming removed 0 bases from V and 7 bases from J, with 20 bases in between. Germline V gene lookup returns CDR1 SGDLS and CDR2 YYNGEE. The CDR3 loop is CASSVGVETWSTEQYF. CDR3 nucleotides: TGTGCCAGCAGCGTAGGGGTCGAAACTTGGTCGACGGAGCAGTACTTC.

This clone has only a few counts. This chain's CDR3 is CASSGQVQWDNEQFF. The CDR3 DNA reads TGTGCCAGCAGCGGACAGGTACAGTGGGACAATGAGCAGTTCTTC. V is TRBV9 and J is TRBJ2-1; possibly TRBD1 for D (6 bases). Trimming took 3 bases from V and 5 from J, leaving 15 bases between them. The CDR3 has 15 amino acids. Germline V CDR1 and CDR2: SGDLS, YYNGEE.

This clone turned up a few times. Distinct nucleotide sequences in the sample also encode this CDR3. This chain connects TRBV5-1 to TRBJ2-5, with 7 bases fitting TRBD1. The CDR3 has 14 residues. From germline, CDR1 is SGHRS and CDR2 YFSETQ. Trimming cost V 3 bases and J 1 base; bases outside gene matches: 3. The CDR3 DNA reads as TGCGCCAGCAGCTCGGGGACAGCCCAAGAGACCCAGTACTTC. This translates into CASSSGTAQETQYF.

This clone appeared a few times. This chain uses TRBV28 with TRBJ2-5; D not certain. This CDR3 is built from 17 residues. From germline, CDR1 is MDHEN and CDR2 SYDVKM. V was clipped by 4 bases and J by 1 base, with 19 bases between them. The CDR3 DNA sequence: TGTGCCAGCAGTTCTGTATTTACACGCCAATTCCAAGAGACCCAGTACTTC. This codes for CASSSVFTRQFQETQYF.

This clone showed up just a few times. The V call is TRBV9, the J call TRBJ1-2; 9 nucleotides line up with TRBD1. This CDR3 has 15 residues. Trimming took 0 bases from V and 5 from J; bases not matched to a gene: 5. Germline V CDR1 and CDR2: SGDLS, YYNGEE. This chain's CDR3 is CASSVGDRAQYGYTF. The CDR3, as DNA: TGTGCCAGCAGCGTAGGGGACAGGGCACAATATGGCTACACCTTC.

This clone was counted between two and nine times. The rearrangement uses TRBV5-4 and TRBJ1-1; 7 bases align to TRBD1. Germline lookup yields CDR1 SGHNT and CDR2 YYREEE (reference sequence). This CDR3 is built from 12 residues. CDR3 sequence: CLTGYMNTEAFF. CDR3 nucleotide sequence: TGTTTGACAGGGTATATGAACACTGAAGCTTTCTTT.

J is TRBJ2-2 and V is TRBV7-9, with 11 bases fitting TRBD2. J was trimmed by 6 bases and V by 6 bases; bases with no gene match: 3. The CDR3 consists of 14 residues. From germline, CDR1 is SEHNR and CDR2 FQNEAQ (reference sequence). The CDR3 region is CASRTSGGPGELFF. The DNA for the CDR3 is TGTGCCAGCAGAACTAGCGGGGGCCCCGGGGAGCTGTTTTTT.

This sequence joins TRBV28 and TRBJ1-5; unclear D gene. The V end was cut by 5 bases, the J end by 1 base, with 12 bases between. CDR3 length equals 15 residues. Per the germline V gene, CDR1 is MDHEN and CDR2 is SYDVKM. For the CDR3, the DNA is TGTGCCAGCAGTCGGACGGATTTGAGCAATCAGCCCCAGCATTTT. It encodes CASSRTDLSNQPQHF.

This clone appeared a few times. The CDR3 region has the DNA TGTGCCAGCAGTTTATGGCAGGGGGATCACTATGGCTACACCTTC. Protein sequence: CASSLWQGDHYGYTF. The V call is TRBV27, the J call TRBJ1-2; TRBD1 agrees at 7 bases. CDR1 is MNHEY and CDR2 is SMNVEV in the germline V gene (reference sequence). This CDR3 has 15 amino acids. V trimming: 1 base; J trimming: 3 bases; junction bases outside the gene matches: 5.

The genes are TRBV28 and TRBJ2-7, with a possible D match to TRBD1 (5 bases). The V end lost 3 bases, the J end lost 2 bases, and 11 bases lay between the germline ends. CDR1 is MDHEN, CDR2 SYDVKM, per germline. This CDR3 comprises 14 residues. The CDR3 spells CASSFRQLTYEQYF. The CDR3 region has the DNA TGTGCCAGCAGTTTTCGACAGCTTACCTACGAGCAGTACTTC.

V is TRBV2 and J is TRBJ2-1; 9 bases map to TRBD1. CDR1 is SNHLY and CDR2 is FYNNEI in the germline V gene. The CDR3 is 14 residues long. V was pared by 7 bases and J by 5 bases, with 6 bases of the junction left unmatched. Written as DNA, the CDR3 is TGTGCCAGCACCATGGACAGGGGTGACAATGAGCAGTTCTTC. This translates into CASTMDRGDNEQFF. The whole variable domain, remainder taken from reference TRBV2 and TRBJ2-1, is EPEVTQTPSHQVTQMGQEVILRCVPISNHLYFYWYRQILGQKVEFLVSFYNNEISEKSEIFDDQFSVERPDGSNFTLKIRSTKLEDSAMYFCASTMDRGDNEQFFGPGTRLTVL.

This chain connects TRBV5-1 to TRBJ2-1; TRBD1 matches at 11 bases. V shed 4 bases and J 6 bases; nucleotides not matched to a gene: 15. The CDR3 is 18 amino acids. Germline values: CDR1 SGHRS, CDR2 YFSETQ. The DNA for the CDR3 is TGCGCCAGCAGCACGAGCTGGACCGGGACAGGGGGTCGCAATGAGCAGTTCTTC. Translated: CASSTSWTGTGGRNEQFF.

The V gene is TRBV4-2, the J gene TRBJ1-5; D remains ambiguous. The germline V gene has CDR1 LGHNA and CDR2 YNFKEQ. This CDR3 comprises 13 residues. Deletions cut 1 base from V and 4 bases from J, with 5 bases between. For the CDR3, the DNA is TGTGCCAGCAGCCAAGTCGCTAATCAGCCCCAGCATTTT. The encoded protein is CASSQVANQPQHF.

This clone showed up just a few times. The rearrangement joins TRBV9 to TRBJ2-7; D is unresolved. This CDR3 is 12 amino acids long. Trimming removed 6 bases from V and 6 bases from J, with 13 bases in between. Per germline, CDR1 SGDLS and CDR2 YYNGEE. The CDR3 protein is CASTGPAGEQYF. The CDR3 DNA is TGTGCCAGCACTGGTCCCGCCGGCGAGCAGTACTTC. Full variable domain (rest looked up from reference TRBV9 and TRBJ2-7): DSGVTQTPKHLITATGQRVTLRCSPRSGDLSVYWYQQSLDQGLQFLIQYYNGEERAKGNILERFSAQQFPDLHSELNLSSLELGDSALYFCASTGPAGEQYFGPGTRLTVT.

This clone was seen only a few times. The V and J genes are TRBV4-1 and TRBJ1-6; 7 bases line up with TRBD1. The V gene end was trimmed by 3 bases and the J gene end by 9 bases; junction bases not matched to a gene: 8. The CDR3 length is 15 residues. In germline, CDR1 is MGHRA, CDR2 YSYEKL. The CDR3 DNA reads TGCGCCAGCAGCCAGATAGGGACAGCGGCTTCACCCCTCCACTTT. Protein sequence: CASSQIGTAASPLHF.

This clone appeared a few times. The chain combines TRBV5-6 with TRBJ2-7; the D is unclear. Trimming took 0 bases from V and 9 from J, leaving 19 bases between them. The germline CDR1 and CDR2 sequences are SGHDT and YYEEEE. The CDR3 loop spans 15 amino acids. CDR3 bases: TGTGCCAGCAGCTTGGCTGGGCGGAAACCGTGGGGGCAGTACTTC. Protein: CASSLAGRKPWGQYF.

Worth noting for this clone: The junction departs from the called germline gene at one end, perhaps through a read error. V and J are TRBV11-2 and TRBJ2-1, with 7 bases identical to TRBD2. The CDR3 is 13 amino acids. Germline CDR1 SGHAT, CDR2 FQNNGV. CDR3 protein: CASSLALADRRLF. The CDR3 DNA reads TGTGCCAGCAGCTTAGCCCTAGCGGACCGAAGGCTCTTC.

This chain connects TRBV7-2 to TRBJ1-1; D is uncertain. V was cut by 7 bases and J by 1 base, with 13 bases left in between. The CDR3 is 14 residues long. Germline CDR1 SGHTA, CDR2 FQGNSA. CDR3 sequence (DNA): TGTGCCAGCACCTCAAGGTGGGGGAACACTGAAGCTTTCTTT. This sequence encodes CASTSRWGNTEAFF.

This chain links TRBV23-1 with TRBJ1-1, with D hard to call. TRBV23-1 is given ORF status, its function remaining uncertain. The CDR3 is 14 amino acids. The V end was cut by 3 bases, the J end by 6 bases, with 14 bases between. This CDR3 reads CASSQPWTESEAFF. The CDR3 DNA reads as TGCGCCAGCAGTCAGCCTTGGACGGAATCTGAAGCTTTCTTT.

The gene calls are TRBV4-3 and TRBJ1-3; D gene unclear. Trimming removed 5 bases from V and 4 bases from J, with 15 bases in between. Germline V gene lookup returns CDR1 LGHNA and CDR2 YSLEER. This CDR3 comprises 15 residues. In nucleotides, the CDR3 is TGCGCCAGCAGCGTTAGGGTTAACGACGGAAACACCATATATTTT. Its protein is CASSVRVNDGNTIYF.

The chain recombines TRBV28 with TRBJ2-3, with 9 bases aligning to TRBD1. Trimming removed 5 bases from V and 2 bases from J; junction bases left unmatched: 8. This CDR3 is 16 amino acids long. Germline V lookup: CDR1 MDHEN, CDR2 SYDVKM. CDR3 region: CASSSGTGFLTDTQYF. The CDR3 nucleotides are TGTGCCAGCAGTAGCGGGACAGGGTTTCTCACAGATACGCAGTATTTT.

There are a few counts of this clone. CDR3: CASTRTGGITYEQYF. The CDR3, as DNA: TGTGCCAGCACCCGGACAGGGGGCATCACCTACGAGCAGTACTTC. This sequence joins TRBV27 and TRBJ2-7; 11 bases match TRBD1. The germline V gene has CDR1 MNHEY and CDR2 SMNVEV (reference sequence). The V and J ends lost 7 bases and 2 bases, in that order; junction bases with no gene match: 7. CDR3 length equals 15 residues.

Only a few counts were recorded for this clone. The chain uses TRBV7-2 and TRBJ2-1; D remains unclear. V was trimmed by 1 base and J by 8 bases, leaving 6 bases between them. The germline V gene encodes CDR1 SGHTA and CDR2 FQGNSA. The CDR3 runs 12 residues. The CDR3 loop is CASSLGVDEQFF. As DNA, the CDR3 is TGTGCCAGCAGCTTAGGGGTGGATGAGCAGTTCTTC.

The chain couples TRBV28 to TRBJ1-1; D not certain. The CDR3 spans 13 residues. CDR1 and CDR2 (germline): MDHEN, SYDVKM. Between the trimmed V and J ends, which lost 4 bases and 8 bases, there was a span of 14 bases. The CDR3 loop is CASSSPVVGEAFF. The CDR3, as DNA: TGTGCCAGCAGTTCCCCCGTGGTGGGAGAAGCTTTCTTT.

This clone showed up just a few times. The chain's CDR3 is CASSYPTGHSTGELFF. The CDR3 DNA reads as TGTGCCAGCAGCTACCCGACAGGTCATTCCACCGGGGAGCTGTTTTTT. This chain uses TRBV13 with TRBJ2-2; D is possibly TRBD1 (6 bases). V was clipped by 4 bases and J by 4 bases, with 16 bases between them. Germline CDR1 reads PRHDT; CDR2 reads FYEKMQ (reference sequence). The CDR3 runs 16 residues.

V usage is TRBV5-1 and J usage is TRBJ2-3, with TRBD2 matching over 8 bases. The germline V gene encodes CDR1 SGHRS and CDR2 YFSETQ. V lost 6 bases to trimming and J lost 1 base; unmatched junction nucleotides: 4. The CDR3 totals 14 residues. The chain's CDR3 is CASNGGAGTDTQYF. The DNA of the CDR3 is TGCGCCAGCAACGGGGGGGCCGGCACAGATACGCAGTATTTT.

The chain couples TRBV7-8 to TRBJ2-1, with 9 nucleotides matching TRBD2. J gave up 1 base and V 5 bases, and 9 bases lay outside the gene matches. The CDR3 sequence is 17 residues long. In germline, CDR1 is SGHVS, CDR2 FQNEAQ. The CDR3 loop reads CASSRTSGRFSYNEQFF. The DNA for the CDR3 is TGTGCCAGCAGCCGGACGAGCGGGAGGTTTTCCTACAATGAGCAGTTCTTC. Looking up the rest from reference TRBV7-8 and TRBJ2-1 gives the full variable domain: GAGVSQSPRYKVAKRGQDVALRCDPISGHVSLFWYQQALGQGPEFLTYFQNEAQLDKSGLPSDRFFAERPEGSVSTLKIQRTQQEDSAVYLCASSRTSGRFSYNEQFFGPGTRLTVL.

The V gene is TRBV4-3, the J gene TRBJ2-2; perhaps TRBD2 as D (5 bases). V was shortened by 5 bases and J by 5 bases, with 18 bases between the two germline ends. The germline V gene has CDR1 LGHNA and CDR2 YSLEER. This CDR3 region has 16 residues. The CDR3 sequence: CASSLILMGGTGELFF. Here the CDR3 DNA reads TGCGCCAGCAGCTTGATACTGATGGGCGGGACCGGGGAGCTGTTTTTT.